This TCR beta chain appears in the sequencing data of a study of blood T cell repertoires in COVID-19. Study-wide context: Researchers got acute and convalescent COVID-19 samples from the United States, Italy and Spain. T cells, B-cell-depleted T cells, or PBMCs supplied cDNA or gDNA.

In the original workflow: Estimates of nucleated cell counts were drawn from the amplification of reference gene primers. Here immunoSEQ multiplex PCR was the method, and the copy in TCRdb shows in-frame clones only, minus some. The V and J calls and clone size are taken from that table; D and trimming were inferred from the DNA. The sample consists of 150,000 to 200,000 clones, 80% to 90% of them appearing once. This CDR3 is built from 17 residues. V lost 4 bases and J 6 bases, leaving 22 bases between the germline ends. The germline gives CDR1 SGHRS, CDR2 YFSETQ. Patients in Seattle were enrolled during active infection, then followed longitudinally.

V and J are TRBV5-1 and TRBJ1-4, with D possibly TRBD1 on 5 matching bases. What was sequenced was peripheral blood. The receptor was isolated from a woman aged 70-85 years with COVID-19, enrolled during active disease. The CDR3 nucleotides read TGCGCCAGCAGCCGCCGCGGGGAAGGGAAGGGACATGAAAAACTGTTTTTT. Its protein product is CASSRRGEGKGHEKLFF.